Shown below are 32 T cell receptor beta chains from a single sample sequenced in a study of T cell repertoires in cytomegalovirus infection. These receptors are not linked to any known antigen. One entry per CDR3 protein, called by TCRdb with MiXCR from the reads. Altogether roughly 500,000 distinct CDR3 sequences are present, about 44% being singletons, with the ten largest covering roughly two fifths. The specimen was cultured PBMCs, collected from culture after CMV antigen stimulation. The receptor set was obtained from a human donor in good health (CMV status not recorded). Some clones in this sample may be carry-over from other donors' samples.

This clonotype was seen only a few times. The chain combines TRBV28 with TRBJ2-3; D is perhaps TRBD2 (6 bases). Germline V CDR1 and CDR2: MDHEN, SYDVKM. This CDR3 is 16 amino acids long. V was clipped by 5 bases and J by 4 bases, with 19 bases between them. The CDR3 spells CASSGSGTGRPDTQYF. CDR3 DNA: TGTGCCAGCAGTGGGTCTGGGACGGGGAGGCCAGATACGCAGTATTTT. Variable domain in full (rest from reference TRBV28 and TRBJ2-3): DVKVTQSSRYLVKRTGEKVFLECVQDMDHENMFWYRQDPGLGLRLIYFSYDVKMKEKGDIPEGYSVSREKKERFSLILESASTNQTSMYLCASSGSGTGRPDTQYFGPGTRLTVL.

This clonotype came up many times. The chain has TRBV7-2 and TRBJ2-1; D is uncertain. The CDR3 totals 12 residues. V dropped 2 bases and J dropped 6 bases, with 5 bases sitting between them. CDR1 and CDR2 (germline): SGHTA, FQGNSA. CDR3 loop: CASSLSFNEQFF. The CDR3 DNA follows: TGTGCCAGCAGCTTAAGTTTCAATGAGCAGTTCTTC.

The chain employs TRBV7-9 and TRBJ2-3; tentatively, D is TRBD2 (5 bases). This CDR3 region has 13 residues. Germline-derived CDR1 and CDR2 are SEHNR and FQNEAQ (reference sequence). The germline V and J ends were trimmed by 5 bases and 4 bases, with 10 bases remaining between them. CDR3 protein: CASSPGVPDTQYF. Here the CDR3 DNA reads TGTGCCAGCAGCCCCGGGGTCCCAGATACGCAGTATTTT.

The chain employs TRBV3-1 and TRBJ2-3, with 10 positions matching TRBD2. J gave up 4 bases and V 4 bases, and 5 bases lay outside the gene matches. CDR1 and CDR2 from the germline V gene are LGHDT and YNNKEL (reference sequence). The CDR3 runs 15 residues. For the CDR3, the DNA is TGTGCCAGCAGCCCCTCAGCGGGGGGGGCAGATACGCAGTATTTT. Translation: CASSPSAGGADTQYF.

This clonotype was counted a few times. The V and J genes are TRBV7-2 and TRBJ1-6, with 8 bases aligning to TRBD1. CDR1 is SGHTA, CDR2 FQGNSA, per germline. V shed 4 bases and J 6 bases; nucleotides not matched to a gene: 8. The CDR3 spans 16 residues. The CDR3 DNA sequence: TGTGCCAGCAGCTCCCCCGGACAGGGCGCTAATTCACCCCTCCACTTT. It specifies CASSSPGQGANSPLHF. The full variable domain, in which reference TRBV7-2 and TRBJ1-6 provide the parts outside the CDR3, is GAGVSQSPSNKVTEKGKDVELRCDPISGHTALYWYRQSLGQGLEFLIYFQGNSAPDKSGLPSDRFSAERTGGSVSTLTIQRTQQEDSAVYLCASSSPGQGANSPLHFGNGTRLTVT.

To note about this clonotype: No conserved phenylalanine or tryptophan ends this CDR3, so it is likely a read error. The chain uses TRBV7-8 and TRBJ1-2; no firm D call. V gave up 4 bases and J gave up 4 bases, with 19 bases separating them. The CDR3 has 16 residues. Germline loops: CDR1 SGHVS, CDR2 FQNEAQ. In DNA, the CDR3 is TGTGCCAGCAGCTCCGGACCCCCCAGGCTCCCCTATGGCTACACCTTA. Amino acid sequence: CASSSGPPRLPYGYTL.

The rearrangement uses TRBV5-1 and TRBJ2-3; tentative D call: TRBD2 (6 bases). Germline V lookup: CDR1 SGHRS, CDR2 YFSETQ. V lost 0 bases to trimming and J lost 2 bases, with 10 bases between them. This CDR3 has 15 amino acids. The CDR3 spells CASSLAGVSTDTQYF. DNA for the CDR3: TGCGCCAGCAGCTTGGCGGGGGTTTCCACAGATACGCAGTATTTT.

V is TRBV7-2 and J is TRBJ2-7, with TRBD2 matching 7 bases. Germline values: CDR1 SGHTA, CDR2 FQGNSA. Unmatched junction bases numbered 12, after V lost 4 bases and J lost 3 bases. The length of the CDR3 is 16 residues. CDR3 coding DNA: TGTGCCAGCAGCTACTTTGGGGGGGGGGGGGACTACGAGCAGTACTTC. Amino acids: CASSYFGGGGDYEQYF.

This clonotype was counted between two and nine times. This chain connects TRBV7-8 to TRBJ2-1; maybe TRBD1 (6 bases). CDR1 is SGHVS, CDR2 FQNEAQ, per germline. V was trimmed by 4 bases and J by 4 bases, leaving 17 bases between them. CDR3 length: 16 amino acids. The CDR3 reads CASSSWRLGAYNEQFF. Here the CDR3 DNA reads TGTGCCAGCAGCTCATGGAGGTTGGGGGCATACAATGAGCAGTTCTTC.

The chain combines TRBV7-6 with TRBJ1-4, with a possible D match to TRBD1 (5 bases). V lost 3 bases and J lost 8, with 13 bases in between. Germline loops: CDR1 SGHVS, CDR2 FNYEAQ. The CDR3 extends over 14 amino acids. Here the CDR3 reads CASSLEGRDEKLFF. DNA of the CDR3: TGTGCCAGCAGCTTGGAGGGTCGGGACGAAAAACTGTTTTTT.

The chain carries TRBV5-4 and TRBJ2-3; possible D gene TRBD1, 6 bases. V shed 4 bases and J shed 4 bases, with 13 bases lying between them. The CDR3 covers 14 residues. Germline V gene lookup returns CDR1 SGHNT and CDR2 YYREEE (reference sequence). CDR3 region: CASSQDSFSDTQYF. DNA of the CDR3: TGTGCCAGCAGCCAGGACAGTTTTTCAGATACGCAGTATTTT.

Only a few counts were recorded for this clonotype. The chain is built from TRBV6-1 and TRBJ2-2; 13 bases map to TRBD2. CDR3 length: 17 residues. V lost 10 bases and J lost 7; bases outside the gene matches: 15. CDR1 is MNHNS and CDR2 is SASEGT in the germline V gene. CDR3 nucleotides: TGTGCCACCGACGAATTCTGGACTAGCGGGAGTGGCGGGGAGCTGTTTTTT. It encodes CATDEFWTSGSGGELFF.

The chain employs TRBV2 and TRBJ2-7; D is unresolved. Trimming shortened V by 8 bases and J by 0 bases, and 8 bases separated the two germline ends. CDR3 length equals 12 residues. Germline lookup yields CDR1 SNHLY and CDR2 FYNNEI. The CDR3 DNA is TGTGCCAGCGAGGCGAGCTCCTACGAGCAGTACTTC. This encodes CASEASSYEQYF. Combining the CDR3 with reference TRBV2 and TRBJ2-7 gives the whole variable domain EPEVTQTPSHQVTQMGQEVILRCVPISNHLYFYWYRQILGQKVEFLVSFYNNEISEKSEIFDDQFSVERPDGSNFTLKIRSTKLEDSAMYFCASEASSYEQYFGPGTRLTVT.

The sample holds a few counts of this clonotype. The chain uses TRBV12-3 or TRBV12-4 and TRBJ2-1; either TRBD1 or TRBD2 may fit D (5 bases each). V lost 1 base and J 1 base, leaving 11 bases between the germline ends. The CDR3 totals 16 residues. CDR3 in DNA: TGTGCCAGCAGTTTAGGGTGGGGGAGTTCCTACAATGAGCAGTTCTTC. It encodes CASSLGWGSSYNEQFF.

V and J are TRBV10-3 and TRBJ1-2; 11 positions match TRBD1. This CDR3 is built from 13 residues. Germline CDR1 ENHRY, CDR2 SYGVKD. Trimming at V came to 4 bases and at J to 6 bases, leaving 1 base not matched to a gene. CDR3 loop: CAISGGQGDGYTF. CDR3 nucleotides: TGTGCCATCAGTGGGGGACAGGGGGATGGCTACACCTTC.

The gene calls are TRBV19 and TRBJ1-5, with D perhaps matching TRBD1 (6 bases). The CDR3 is 13 residues long. Germline V gene sequence: CDR1 LNHDA, CDR2 SQIVND (reference sequence). V was pared by 3 bases and J by 6 bases, with 9 bases between. In nucleotides, the CDR3 is TGTGCCAGTAGTATCGGGGGGGCTCAGCCCCAGCATTTT. It yields the protein CASSIGGAQPQHF.

The rearrangement links TRBV20-1 to TRBJ2-5, with D possibly matching TRBD2 (5 bases). V lost 4 bases and J 2 bases, leaving 11 bases between the germline ends. CDR1 is DFQATT and CDR2 is SNEGSKA in the germline V gene (reference sequence). This CDR3 region has 13 residues. The CDR3 region is CSAIKREQETQYF. The CDR3 DNA follows: TGCAGTGCTATAAAGAGGGAACAAGAGACCCAGTACTTC.

This clonotype was picked up a small number of times. This chain uses TRBV27 with TRBJ2-7, with 14 bases matching TRBD2. V gave up 4 bases and J gave up 6 bases; unmatched junction bases: 5. The CDR3 spans 15 residues. The V gene's germline CDR1 is MNHEY and CDR2 SMNVEV (reference sequence). The DNA of the CDR3 is TGTGCCAGCAGTTCGTCCGGGACTAGCGGGGGCGAGCAGTACTTC. Encoded protein: CASSSSGTSGGEQYF.

The chain's CDR3 is CASSQWTGGNHGYTF. CDR3 in DNA: TGTGCCAGCAGTCAATGGACAGGGGGGAATCATGGCTACACCTTC. The V and J genes are TRBV28 and TRBJ1-2; 10 bases line up with TRBD1. The V gene end was trimmed by 5 bases and the J gene end by 6 bases; junction bases not matched to a gene: 9. The V gene's germline CDR1 is MDHEN and CDR2 SYDVKM. The CDR3 has 15 residues.

This clonotype occurred a few times. The rearrangement links TRBV6-1 to TRBJ2-3, with 13 bases fitting TRBD2. Unmatched junction bases numbered 5, after V lost 7 bases and J lost 4 bases. The CDR3 contains 15 residues. Per germline, CDR1 MNHNS and CDR2 SASEGT. CDR3 sequence (DNA): TGTGCCAGCACCTGGACTAGCGGGAGCCCAGATACGCAGTATTTT. It encodes CASTWTSGSPDTQYF.

The rearrangement joins TRBV2 to TRBJ2-1; 7 nucleotides match TRBD2. CDR3 size: 16 residues. Germline V gene lookup returns CDR1 SNHLY and CDR2 FYNNEI. Trimming cost V 7 bases and J 7 bases; bases outside gene matches: 16. The CDR3, as DNA: TGTGCCAGCACCCCAAGCGGGGCGGGAGCCTGGAATGAGCAGTTCTTC. It encodes CASTPSGAGAWNEQFF.

This clonotype has a handful of counts. This rearrangement joins TRBV6-1 to TRBJ2-3; D unresolved. The germline gives CDR1 MNHNS, CDR2 SASEGT. The CDR3 totals 13 residues. V dropped 6 bases and J dropped 6 bases, with 13 bases sitting between them. The CDR3 coding sequence is TGTGCCAGCAGCCCTACCTATGGGGATACGCAGTATTTT. Protein sequence: CASSPTYGDTQYF.

Many counts were recorded for this clonotype. The chain is built from TRBV7-8 and TRBJ2-2; D is unresolved. The CDR3 sequence is 13 residues long. Germline CDR1 and CDR2: SGHVS and FQNEAQ. The V end lost 3 bases, the J end lost 5 bases, and 7 bases lay between the germline ends. The CDR3 loop is CASSLTVTGELFF. The DNA of the CDR3 is TGTGCCAGCAGCTTGACTGTTACCGGGGAGCTGTTTTTT.

The gene calls are TRBV6-5 and TRBJ1-5; weak D call: TRBD1 (5 bases). From germline, CDR1 is MNHEY and CDR2 SVGAGI. The CDR3 runs to 14 residues. V gave up 4 bases and J gave up 3 bases, with 10 bases separating them. This CDR3 reads CASSLQANNQPQHF. The CDR3, as DNA: TGTGCCAGCAGTTTACAGGCCAACAATCAGCCCCAGCATTTT.

This chain connects TRBV5-4 to TRBJ2-3; D is unclear. The CDR3 runs 14 residues. Germline V gene data show CDR1 as SGHNT and CDR2 as YYREEE (reference sequence). V lost 4 bases and J lost 4, with 13 bases in between. CDR3 sequence reads: CASSAIPPPDTQYF. The CDR3 DNA is TGTGCCAGCAGCGCGATCCCCCCCCCAGATACGCAGTATTTT. Based on the CDR3 plus reference TRBV5-4 and TRBJ2-3, the full variable domain is ETGVTQSPTHLIKTRGQQVTLRCSSQSGHNTVSWYQQALGQGPQFIFQYYREEENGRGNFPPRFSGLQFPNYSSELNVNALELDDSALYLCASSAIPPPDTQYFGPGTRLTVL.

Comments on this clonotype: A read error may produce the germline difference seen at one junction end. DNA of the CDR3: TGTGCCAGCAGCTTAGCCGGGGGCTTTGGGGAAAAACCGTTTTTT. Protein: CASSLAGGFGEKPFF. The rearrangement links TRBV7-6 to TRBJ1-4; a weak D match, TRBD1 (6 bases). Looked up from germline, CDR1 is SGHVS and CDR2 is FNYEAQ. The CDR3 totals 15 residues. Together with reference TRBV7-6 and TRBJ1-4, the CDR3 gives the full variable domain: GAGVSQSPRYKVTKRGQDVALRCDPISGHVSLYWYRQALGQGPEFLTYFNYEAQQDKSGLPNDRFSAERPEGSISTLTIQRTEQRDSAMYRCASSLAGGFGEKPFFGSGTQLSVL.

The chain joins TRBV5-1 to TRBJ2-1, with D possibly matching TRBD2 (5 bases). CDR3 size: 14 residues. V lost 6 bases to trimming and J lost 5 bases, with 15 bases between them. CDR1 and CDR2 (germline): SGHRS, YFSETQ. In DNA, the CDR3 is TGCGCCAGCAATCCGGGATTGCCGCACAATGAGCAGTTCTTC. Translated, it gives CASNPGLPHNEQFF.

This clonotype has only one observation. The genes are TRBV5-4 and TRBJ2-7; tentative D call: TRBD1 (6 bases). Germline assignment: CDR1 SGHNT and CDR2 YYREEE (reference sequence). V lost 6 bases and J 4 bases, leaving 14 bases between the germline ends. The CDR3 loop spans 13 amino acids. The CDR3 spells CASISRGGYEQYF. CDR3 coding DNA: TGTGCCAGCATCTCCAGGGGCGGGTACGAGCAGTACTTC.

This clonotype was detected a few times. V usage is TRBV7-2 and J usage is TRBJ1-3; no firm D call. The CDR3 consists of 14 residues. Germline V lookup: CDR1 SGHTA, CDR2 FQGNSA. V lost 5 bases and J lost 8, with 16 bases in between. The CDR3 bases are TGTGCCAGCAGCCGTCGACATCATTCGGACACCATATATTTT. This encodes CASSRRHHSDTIYF.

This chain's CDR3 is CASSPQDNSPLHF. CDR3 nucleotides: TGTGCCAGCAGCCCTCAAGACAATTCACCCCTCCACTTT. The rearrangement uses TRBV7-2 and TRBJ1-6, with D uncertain. Trimming cost V 5 bases and J 7 bases, with 9 bases left between them. Germline V gene lookup returns CDR1 SGHTA and CDR2 FQGNSA. This CDR3 has 13 amino acids.

The J gene is TRBJ2-1, the V gene TRBV19; D gene ambiguous. The germline CDR1 and CDR2 sequences are LNHDA and SQIVND (reference sequence). There are 15 residues in the CDR3. V lost 4 bases to trimming and J lost 1 base, with 11 bases between them. The CDR3 loop reads CASSRVVNSYNEQFF. CDR3 DNA: TGTGCCAGTAGTAGGGTGGTAAATTCCTACAATGAGCAGTTCTTC.

The gene calls are TRBV6-1 and TRBJ2-7; 7 bases are shared with TRBD1. Trimming removed 7 bases from V and 0 bases from J; junction bases left unmatched: 18. The V gene's germline CDR1 is MNHNS and CDR2 SASEGT. This CDR3 spans 18 amino acids. The CDR3 nucleotides are TGTGCCAGCACCCTCGGGACAGCTCCCTTCATAAGCTCCTACGAGCAGTACTTC. This codes for CASTLGTAPFISSYEQYF.